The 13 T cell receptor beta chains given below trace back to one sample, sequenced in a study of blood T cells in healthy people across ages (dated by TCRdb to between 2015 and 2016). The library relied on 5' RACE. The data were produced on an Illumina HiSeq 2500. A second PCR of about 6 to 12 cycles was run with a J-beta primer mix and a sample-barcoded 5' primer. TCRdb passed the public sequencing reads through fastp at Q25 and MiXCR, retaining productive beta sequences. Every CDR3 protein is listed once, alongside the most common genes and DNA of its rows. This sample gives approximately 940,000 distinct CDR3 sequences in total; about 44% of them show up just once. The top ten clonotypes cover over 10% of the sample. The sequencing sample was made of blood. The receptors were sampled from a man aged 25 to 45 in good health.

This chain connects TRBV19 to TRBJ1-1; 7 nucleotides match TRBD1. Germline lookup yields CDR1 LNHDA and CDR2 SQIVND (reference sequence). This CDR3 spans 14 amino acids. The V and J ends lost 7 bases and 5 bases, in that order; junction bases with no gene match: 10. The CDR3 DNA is TGTGCCAGTAACGACCAGGGGGGAAGAACTGAAGCTTTCTTT. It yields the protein CASNDQGGRTEAFF.

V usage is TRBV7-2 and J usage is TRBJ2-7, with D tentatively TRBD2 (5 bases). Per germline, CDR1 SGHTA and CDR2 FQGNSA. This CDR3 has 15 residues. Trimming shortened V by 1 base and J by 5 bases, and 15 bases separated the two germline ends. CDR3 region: CASSLGPGTFNEQYF. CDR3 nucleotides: TGTGCCAGCAGCTTAGGTCCGGGAACCTTTAACGAGCAGTACTTC.

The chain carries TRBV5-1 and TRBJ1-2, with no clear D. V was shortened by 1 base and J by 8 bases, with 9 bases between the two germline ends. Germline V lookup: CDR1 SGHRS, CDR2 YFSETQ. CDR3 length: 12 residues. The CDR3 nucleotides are TGCGCCAGCAGCTTGAGGTCTGAGGGCTACACCTTC. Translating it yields CASSLRSEGYTF.

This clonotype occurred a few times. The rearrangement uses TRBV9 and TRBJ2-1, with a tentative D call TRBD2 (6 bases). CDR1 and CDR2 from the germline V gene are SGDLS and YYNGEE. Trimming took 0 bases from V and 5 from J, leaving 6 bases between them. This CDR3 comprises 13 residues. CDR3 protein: CASSVAGDNEQFF. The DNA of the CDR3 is TGTGCCAGCAGCGTAGCGGGAGACAATGAGCAGTTCTTC.

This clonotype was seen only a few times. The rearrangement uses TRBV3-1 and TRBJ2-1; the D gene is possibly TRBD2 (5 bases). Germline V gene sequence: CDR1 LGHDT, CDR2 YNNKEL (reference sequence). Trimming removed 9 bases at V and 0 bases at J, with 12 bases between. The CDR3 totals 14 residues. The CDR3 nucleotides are TGTGCCAGATGGACTGACCGCTCCTACAATGAGCAGTTCTTC. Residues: CARWTDRSYNEQFF.

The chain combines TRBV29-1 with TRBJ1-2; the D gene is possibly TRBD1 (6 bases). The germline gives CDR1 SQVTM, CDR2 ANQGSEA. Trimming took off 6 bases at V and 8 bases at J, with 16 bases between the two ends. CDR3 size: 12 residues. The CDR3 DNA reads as TGCAGCGTGGCAGGGGCCCCTGGGGGCTACACCTTC. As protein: CSVAGAPGGYTF.

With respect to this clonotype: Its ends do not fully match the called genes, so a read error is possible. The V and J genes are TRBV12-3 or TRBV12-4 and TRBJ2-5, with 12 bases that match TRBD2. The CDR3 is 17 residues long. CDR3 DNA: TGTGCCAGCAGTTTCCCGACTAGCGGGGGTATACAAGAGACCCGGTACTTC. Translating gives CASSFPTSGGIQETRYF.

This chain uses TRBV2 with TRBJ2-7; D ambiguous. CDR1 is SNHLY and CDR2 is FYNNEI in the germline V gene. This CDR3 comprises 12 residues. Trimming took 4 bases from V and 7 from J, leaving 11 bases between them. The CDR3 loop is CASSGTRIEQYF. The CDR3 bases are TGTGCCAGCAGTGGAACAAGGATAGAGCAGTACTTC.

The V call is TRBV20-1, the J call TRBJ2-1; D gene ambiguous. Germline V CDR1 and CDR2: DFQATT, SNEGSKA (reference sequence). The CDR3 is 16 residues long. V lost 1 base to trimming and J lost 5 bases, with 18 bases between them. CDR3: CSARGTASQVDNEQFF. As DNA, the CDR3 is TGCAGTGCTAGAGGGACGGCATCCCAGGTGGACAATGAGCAGTTCTTC.

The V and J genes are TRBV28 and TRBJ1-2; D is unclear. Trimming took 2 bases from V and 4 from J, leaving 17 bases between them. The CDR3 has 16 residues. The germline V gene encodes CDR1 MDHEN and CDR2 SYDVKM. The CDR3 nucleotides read TGTGCCAGCAGTTTACCCCAGCCTGCCGGTGGCTATGGCTACACCTTC. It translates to CASSLPQPAGGYGYTF.

The CDR3 region has the DNA TGCGCCAGCAGCCAAGGCGGGGGGAAGGATGACATTCAGTACTTC. It specifies CASSQGGGKDDIQYF. J is TRBJ2-7 and V is TRBV4-3, with 8 nucleotides matching TRBD2. The J call is uncertain, as TRBJ2-4 better fits the DNA end. This CDR3 spans 15 amino acids. Germline V gene lookup returns CDR1 LGHNA and CDR2 YSLEER.

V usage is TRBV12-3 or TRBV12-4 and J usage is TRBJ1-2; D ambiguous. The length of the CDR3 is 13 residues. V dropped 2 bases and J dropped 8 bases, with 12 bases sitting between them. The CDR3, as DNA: TGTGCCAGCAGTTTAAATGGGTTAGGAGGCTACACCTTC. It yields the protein CASSLNGLGGYTF.

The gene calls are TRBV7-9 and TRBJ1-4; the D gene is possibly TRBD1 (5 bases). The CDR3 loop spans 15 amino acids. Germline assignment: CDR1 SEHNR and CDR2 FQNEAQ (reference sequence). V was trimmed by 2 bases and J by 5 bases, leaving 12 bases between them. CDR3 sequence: CASSLRQTKNEKLFF. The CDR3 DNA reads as TGTGCCAGCAGCTTACGACAGACCAAAAATGAAAAACTGTTTTTT.